This T cell receptor beta chain was profiled in a study of regulatory T cells in long-lasting Graves disease. Study-wide background: Those with persistent Graves' disease had received antithyroid drugs for over 5 years with positive TSH receptor antibodies.

This clonotype was found many times. Combining iRepertoire HTBI primers with Arm-PCR of CDR3 regions, the authors built TCR beta libraries. TCRdb used MiXCR to reprocess the multiplex PCR reads, holding one entry per CDR3 protein. The sample lists 400,000 to 500,000 distinct CDR3 sequences, 21% seen once, with about 13% in the top ten. Time point meaning: persistent/refractory GD, antithyroid drugs over 5 years with positive TRAb. With RNA extracted from PBMCs as input, the TCR library was made. Diagnosis followed American Thyroid Association guidelines for Graves' disease. The patients were enrolled through endocrinology in Xi'an, China. Germline loops: CDR1 MDHEN, CDR2 SYDVKM. The CDR3 is 15 residues long. With V trimmed by 5 bases and J by 4 bases, 5 bases remained unmatched.

This rearrangement joins TRBV28 to TRBJ2-2; TRBD1 matches 9 bases. The sequencing here drew on peripheral blood mononuclear cells (PBMCs), taken when the disease was refractory, from a patient treated with antithyroid drugs. This TCR came from a female donor with Graves disease. Here the CDR3 DNA reads TGTGCCAGCAGTCGCGGGACAGGGAGCACCGGGGAGCTGTTTTTT. Encoded protein: CASSRGTGSTGELFF. Full variable domain (remainder filled in from reference TRBV28 and TRBJ2-2): DVKVTQSSRYLVKRTGEKVFLECVQDMDHENMFWYRQDPGLGLRLIYFSYDVKMKEKGDIPEGYSVSREKKERFSLILESASTNQTSMYLCASSRGTGSTGELFFGEGSRLTVL.